This T cell receptor (beta chain) was documented in a study of T-cell memory formation after mild COVID-19. Study in general: The TCR clusters were mostly specific to one donor. Notes on the study in general: The authors did not confirm SARS-CoV-2 specificity of second-wave clones peaking day 37.

CDR3 length equals 14 residues. Trimming cost V 2 bases and J 5 bases, with 13 bases left between them. The germline V gene encodes CDR1 SGHDT and CDR2 YYEEEE. Details on this clonotype: The antigen remains undetermined.

Researchers used 5'RACE with constant-segment primers to make TCR alpha and TCR beta cDNA libraries that carry sample barcodes and UMIs. TCRdb processed the 5' RACE reads anew with MiXCR; each CDR3 protein has one entry. The sample lists roughly 49,000 distinct CDR3 sequences; 27% were seen once. The V call is TRBV5-6, the J call TRBJ2-5; a weak D match, TRBD1 (6 bases). The material sequenced was PBMCs or a T cell subset sorted from them (not recorded which). The TCR sequence derives from a man aged 18 to 30 who had mild COVID-19 (a few samples of this study predate the infection). Cell type and time point are not known. The CDR3 DNA reads as TGTGCCAGCAGCTTCGGCAGGGGATATGAGACCCAGTACTTC. Translated: CASSFGRGYETQYF.